A single sample gave rise to the 9 T cell receptor beta chains below, sequenced in a study of beta chain features in type 1 diabetes. The sequenced template was cDNA made from the entire isolated RNA. Clones were sequenced by immunoSEQ multiplex PCR, and TCRdb holds only the in-frame ones, with some missing. Of some 360,000 clones in the sample, around 9.6% were seen once. These receptors have no known antigen. Notes on the study in general: All four CD4+ subsets from Type 1 diabetes patients carried moderately but significantly shorter TCRB CDR3s.

The source material was central memory CD4+ T cells from blood. These receptors were obtained from a man aged 25 to 40 with type 1 diabetes.

This clone showed up just a few times. The chain carries TRBV18 and TRBJ1-1, with a tentative D call TRBD1 (6 bases). CDR1 and CDR2 from the germline V gene are KGHSH and LQKENI. The CDR3 has 15 amino acids. V lost 6 bases and J lost 4, with 18 bases in between. CDR3 residues: CASSYTYRDFTEAFF. CDR3 sequence (DNA): TGTGCCAGCTCCTATACGTACAGGGATTTCACTGAAGCTTTCTTT.

This chain links TRBV20-1 with TRBJ1-2; D is uncertain. The CDR3 consists of 11 residues. Trimming cost V 6 bases and J 6 bases, with 11 bases left between them. Germline CDR1 DFQATT, CDR2 SNEGSKA (reference sequence). CDR3 in amino acids: CSATQRDGYTF. The CDR3 bases are TGCAGTGCCACACAAAGGGATGGCTACACCTTC.

The CDR3 region is CASAKGIGTEAFF. The CDR3 nucleotides read TGTGCCAGCGCCAAAGGCATTGGGACTGAAGCTTTCTTT. The chain employs TRBV11-3 and TRBJ1-1; D uncertain. Germline V gene data show CDR1 as SGHNT and CDR2 as YENEEA. The CDR3 extends over 13 amino acids. V was cut by 8 bases and J by 5 bases, with 15 bases left in between.

The chain uses TRBV4-1 and TRBJ1-4, with 8 bases matching TRBD1. V shed 1 base and J 6 bases; nucleotides not matched to a gene: 10. The V gene's germline CDR1 is MGHRA and CDR2 YSYEKL. This CDR3 contains 17 residues. DNA for the CDR3: TGCGCCAGCAGCCAAGGACCCCCCGGGACAGGTGATGAAAAACTGTTTTTT. Protein sequence: CASSQGPPGTGDEKLFF.

This clone came up a few times. The chain has TRBV5-1 and TRBJ1-4; D is unclear. V lost 5 bases, J lost 0 bases, and 11 bases lay in between. In germline, CDR1 is SGHRS, CDR2 YFSETQ. This CDR3 is built from 15 residues. The CDR3: CASRGITATNEKLFF. For the CDR3, the DNA is TGCGCCAGCAGGGGGATCACGGCAACTAATGAAAAACTGTTTTTT.

This clone occurred a few times. This rearrangement joins TRBV28 to TRBJ1-3, with TRBD1 matching over 8 bases. In germline, CDR1 is MDHEN, CDR2 SYDVKM. Unmatched junction bases numbered 11, after V lost 7 bases and J lost 0 bases. The CDR3 covers 17 residues. CDR3 residues: CASTPGTGHLSGNTIYF. The CDR3 DNA follows: TGTGCCAGCACTCCAGGGACAGGTCATCTCTCTGGAAACACCATATATTTT.

This clone occurred a few times. The V and J genes are TRBV27 and TRBJ2-3; unclear D gene. CDR1 MNHEY and CDR2 SMNVEV come from the germline V gene (reference sequence). Trimming cost V 4 bases and J 5 bases, with 10 bases left between them. The CDR3 is 13 residues long. The CDR3 sequence is CASSSNLGDTQYF. In DNA, the CDR3 is TGTGCCAGCAGTTCCAACCTGGGAGATACGCAGTATTTT.

This clone was observed a few times. J is TRBJ2-6 and V is TRBV28, with D maybe TRBD2 (6 bases). This CDR3 region has 19 residues. V was clipped by 5 bases and J by 2 bases, with 22 bases between them. Germline V CDR1 and CDR2: MDHEN, SYDVKM. The CDR3 spells CASSSTWQGGSAGANVLTF. CDR3 bases: TGTGCCAGCAGTAGTACGTGGCAGGGAGGTTCTGCTGGGGCCAACGTCCTGACTTTC.

CDR3 sequence: CASSLRGPSTDTQYF. The DNA for the CDR3 is TGTGCCAGCAGCCTCAGGGGGCCCAGCACAGATACGCAGTATTTT. The V call is TRBV7-3, the J call TRBJ2-3, with 8 bases identical to TRBD1. The junction had 4 bases not matched to a gene; V was cut back by 5 bases and J by 0 bases. This CDR3 has 15 amino acids. Germline lookup yields CDR1 SGHTA and CDR2 FQGTGA. Full variable domain (outside the CDR3, taken from reference TRBV7-3 and TRBJ2-3): GAGVSQTPSNKVTEKGKYVELRCDPISGHTALYWYRQSLGQGPEFLIYFQGTGAADDSGLPNDRFFAVRPEGSVSTLKIQRTERGDSAVYLCASSLRGPSTDTQYFGPGTRLTVL.